Below, 20 T cell receptor beta chains from the same sample are listed, as sequenced in a study of blood T cell repertoires in COVID-19. TCRdb keeps only in-frame clones here, not all; method: immunoSEQ multiplex PCR. This table holds under 250,000 clones, 83% found once. Source material: PBMCs or T cells enriched from blood (not recorded which). The receptors come from a woman aged 35 to 49 who had been exposed to COVID-19.

The chain has TRBV29-1 and TRBJ1-5; D is possibly TRBD1 (6 bases). Trimming removed 4 bases at V and 1 base at J, with 11 bases between. The V gene's germline CDR1 is SQVTM and CDR2 ANQGSEA. The CDR3 loop spans 14 amino acids. CDR3 sequence: CSVGFRGSNQPQHF. In DNA form, the CDR3 reads TGCAGCGTTGGCTTCAGGGGAAGCAATCAGCCCCAGCATTTT.

This clone has just one count. The rearrangement joins TRBV14 to TRBJ1-1, with D possibly matching TRBD1 (6 bases). Between the trimmed V and J ends, which lost 4 bases and 5 bases, there was a span of 14 bases. Germline V gives CDR1 SGHDN, CDR2 FVKESK. The CDR3 totals 14 residues. DNA for the CDR3: TGTGCCAGCAGCCTGCGGACAGATAGGACTGAAGCTTTCTTT. This encodes CASSLRTDRTEAFF.

The gene calls are TRBV9 and TRBJ2-7; 10 bases are a match to TRBD2. The CDR3 covers 17 residues. Germline trimming cut 0 bases from V and 2 bases from J; bases unmatched to any gene: 8. Looked up from germline, CDR1 is SGDLS and CDR2 is YYNGEE. In nucleotides, the CDR3 is TGTGCCAGCAGCGTAGGCGGAAAGCGGGGGGGCACCTACGAGCAGTACTTC. Protein sequence: CASSVGGKRGGTYEQYF.

The CDR3 region has the DNA TGTGCCAGCAGTTACTGGGCAGGGAGGGATGAAAAACTGTTTTTT. Translating it yields CASSYWAGRDEKLFF. This sequence joins TRBV6-5 and TRBJ1-4, with a tentative D call TRBD1 (5 bases). CDR3 size: 15 residues. CDR1 and CDR2 (germline): MNHEY, SVGAGI. Trimming cost V 1 base and J 6 bases, with 12 bases left between them.

This CDR3 reads CASSSTGLTGELFF. The CDR3 nucleotides are TGTGCCAGCAGCTCGACAGGGTTGACCGGGGAGCTGTTTTTT. V is TRBV7-2 and J is TRBJ2-2; the match to TRBD1 covers 7 bases. The J segment lost 5 bases and the V segment lost 4 bases, leaving 4 bases of the junction unmatched. This CDR3 contains 14 residues. Germline V CDR1 and CDR2: SGHTA, FQGNSA.

V usage is TRBV3-1 (or the pseudogene TRBV3-2) and J usage is TRBJ2-2; TRBD2 matches at 10 bases. Germline CDR1 and CDR2: LGHDT and YNNKEL (reference sequence). The CDR3 is 18 residues long. Trimming at V came to 2 bases and at J to 7 bases, leaving 13 bases not matched to a gene. DNA for the CDR3: TGTGCCAGCAGCCAAATCTACCAGCGGGGGGGCCTAGTCGGGGAGCTGTTTTTT. Translating it yields CASSQIYQRGGLVGELFF.

The chain links TRBV2 to TRBJ1-4; TRBD1 matches at 8 bases. The CDR3 covers 16 residues. The germline V gene encodes CDR1 SNHLY and CDR2 FYNNEI. J gave up 0 bases and V 5 bases, and 5 bases lay outside the gene matches. This CDR3 is CASSSDRVATNEKLFF. The CDR3 DNA follows: TGTGCCAGCAGTTCGGACAGGGTTGCAACTAATGAAAAACTGTTTTTT.

The chain is built from TRBV4-1 and TRBJ2-2; D unresolved. The CDR3 totals 13 residues. Germline-derived CDR1 and CDR2 are MGHRA and YSYEKL. Trimming pared 3 bases from V and 2 bases from J, leaving 4 bases between. The CDR3 nucleotides are TGCGCCAGCAGCCAGCTAAACACCGGGGAGCTGTTTTTT. This encodes CASSQLNTGELFF.

This clone was detected once. This chain joins TRBV5-5 and TRBJ1-1; D not certain. The CDR3 is 14 residues long. V was pared by 0 bases and J by 4 bases, with 10 bases between. CDR1 is SGHKS and CDR2 is YYEKEE in the germline V gene (reference sequence). This chain's CDR3 is CASSLVGVGTEAFF. The DNA for the CDR3 is TGTGCCAGCAGCTTGGTCGGGGTTGGCACTGAAGCTTTCTTT. Filled out from reference TRBV5-5 and TRBJ1-1, the complete variable domain reads DAGVTQSPTHLIKTRGQQVTLRCSPISGHKSVSWYQQVLGQGPQFIFQYYEKEERGRGNFPDRFSARQFPNYSSELNVNALLLGDSALYLCASSLVGVGTEAFFGQGTRLTVV.

This clone was seen just once. V is TRBV7-9 and J is TRBJ2-5; D may be TRBD1 (5 bases). Germline V gene data show CDR1 as SEHNR and CDR2 as FQNEAQ (reference sequence). The CDR3 spans 15 residues. V lost 1 base to trimming and J lost 9 bases, with 18 bases between them. The CDR3 is CASSLVQGADRAQYF. In DNA, the CDR3 is TGTGCCAGCAGCTTAGTCCAAGGGGCCGATCGGGCCCAGTACTTC.

The chain has TRBV5-1 and TRBJ1-4, with D possibly being TRBD1 (5 bases). This CDR3 is 15 amino acids long. Per the germline V gene, CDR1 is SGHRS and CDR2 is YFSETQ. The V end lost 4 bases, the J end lost 8 bases, and 18 bases lay between the germline ends. The CDR3 DNA reads as TGCGCCAGCAGCGCTTCTGAGACAGTAGGGGAAAAACTGTTTTTT. It translates to CASSASETVGEKLFF.

The rearrangement joins TRBV29-1 to TRBJ2-7; no firm D call. V lost 4 bases and J lost 0, with 22 bases in between. This CDR3 has 17 residues. Germline CDR1 SQVTM, CDR2 ANQGSEA. The CDR3 loop reads CSVVPFTNSEISYEQYF. In DNA form, the CDR3 reads TGCAGCGTTGTCCCTTTCACGAATTCCGAGATCTCCTACGAGCAGTACTTC.

This sequence joins TRBV18 and TRBJ1-5, with D perhaps matching TRBD1 (6 bases). The CDR3 totals 13 residues. Germline V gene data show CDR1 as KGHSH and CDR2 as LQKENI. V lost 5 bases and J lost 8, with 13 bases in between. Here the CDR3 DNA reads TGTGCCAGCTCAGGCAACAGGGACGAGCCCCAGCATTTT. It specifies CASSGNRDEPQHF.

V is TRBV3-1 (or the pseudogene TRBV3-2) and J is TRBJ2-7; 12 bases are shared with TRBD2. J was trimmed by 5 bases and V by 4 bases; bases with no gene match: 9. The CDR3 has 16 residues. CDR1 and CDR2 from the germline V gene are LGHDT and YNNKEL (reference sequence). CDR3 sequence reads: CASSPGLAGGQNEQYF. CDR3 nucleotide sequence: TGTGCCAGCAGCCCTGGTCTAGCGGGGGGGCAGAACGAGCAGTACTTC.

This chain joins TRBV7-2 and TRBJ2-2; possibly TRBD2 for D (5 bases). V lost 1 base and J lost 4, with 13 bases in between. Per the germline V gene, CDR1 is SGHTA and CDR2 is FQGNSA. The CDR3 covers 16 residues. The CDR3 spells CASSLGSSSVTGELFF. DNA of the CDR3: TGTGCCAGCAGCTTAGGGTCGAGTAGCGTCACCGGGGAGCTGTTTTTT. Complete variable domain (other parts from reference TRBV7-2 and TRBJ2-2): GAGVSQSPSNKVTEKGKDVELRCDPISGHTALYWYRQSLGQGLEFLIYFQGNSAPDKSGLPSDRFSAERTGGSVSTLTIQRTQQEDSAVYLCASSLGSSSVTGELFFGEGSRLTVL.

This chain connects TRBV14 to TRBJ2-1, with D maybe TRBD1 (5 bases). Germline-derived CDR1 and CDR2 are SGHDN and FVKESK. Deletions cut 3 bases from V and 4 bases from J, with 16 bases between. The length of the CDR3 is 16 residues. The CDR3 loop reads CASSQHVGVRYNEQFF. CDR3 DNA sequence: TGTGCCAGCAGCCAGCATGTAGGGGTCAGATACAATGAGCAGTTCTTC.

The J gene is TRBJ2-7, the V gene TRBV10-3; 10 nucleotides align to TRBD1. V lost 5 bases, J lost 6 bases, and 4 bases stayed unmatched. CDR1 and CDR2 from the germline V gene are ENHRY and SYGVKD. The CDR3 covers 13 residues. The CDR3 DNA reads as TGTGCCATCAGTAGGGACAGGGGCTCCGAGCAGTACTTC. This sequence encodes CAISRDRGSEQYF.

The chain is built from TRBV18 and TRBJ2-3, with D possibly being TRBD1 (5 bases). CDR1 KGHSH and CDR2 LQKENI come from the germline V gene. The CDR3 length is 13 residues. V was trimmed by 2 bases and J by 3 bases, leaving 6 bases between them. The CDR3 sequence: CASSPGATDTQYF. The CDR3 DNA follows: TGTGCCAGCTCACCAGGGGCGACAGATACGCAGTATTTT.

This clone has only one observation. The CDR3 region is CASSLEGQNLHEQYF. As DNA, the CDR3 is TGTGCCAGCAGTTTGGAGGGACAGAATCTCCACGAGCAGTACTTC. V usage is TRBV27 and J usage is TRBJ2-7; the D gene is possibly TRBD1 (7 bases). The V end was cut by 3 bases, the J end by 5 bases, with 17 bases between. The CDR3 spans 15 residues. In germline, CDR1 is MNHEY, CDR2 SMNVEV (reference sequence).

CDR3 region: CASSETAGDADTQYF. The CDR3 DNA is TGTGCCAGCAGTGAAACTGCGGGGGACGCAGATACGCAGTATTTT. J is TRBJ2-3 and V is TRBV25-1, with 7 positions matching TRBD2. The CDR3 runs 15 residues. V lost 2 bases to trimming and J lost 4 bases; unmatched junction nucleotides: 6. The germline V gene has CDR1 MGHDK and CDR2 SYGVNS.